The 26 T cell receptor beta chains below all came from one sample that was sequenced in a study of siplizumab effects on memory and regulatory T cells. Using immunoSEQ multiplex PCR, the repertoire was profiled, and TCRdb retains in-frame clones only, with some absent. The table includes 75,000 to 95,000 clones, just under 90% detected once. The material sequenced was CD4+ T cells sorted from blood. The receptors were sampled from a human donor in good health.

V gene TRBV7-2 combines with J gene TRBJ2-1; D unclear. Trimming cost V 3 bases and J 2 bases, with 11 bases left between them. Per germline, CDR1 SGHTA and CDR2 FQGNSA. This CDR3 has 15 residues. DNA of the CDR3: TGTGCCAGCAGCTTGTTGCTAAGCGCCTACAATGAGCAGTTCTTC. It specifies CASSLLLSAYNEQFF.

The CDR3, as DNA: TGCGCCAGCAGCCAAGACCGTAGGGGGGCCTATGGCTACACCTTC. As protein: CASSQDRRGAYGYTF. The chain joins TRBV4-3 to TRBJ1-2, with D possibly TRBD1 on 6 matching bases. V dropped 0 bases and J dropped 4 bases, with 12 bases sitting between them. Germline-derived CDR1 and CDR2 are LGHNA and YSLEER. The CDR3 is made up of 15 amino acids.

CDR3 residues: CASSKTVEREQYF. In nucleotides, the CDR3 is TGTGCCAGCAGTAAGACAGTAGAACGCGAGCAGTACTTC. V is TRBV6-5 and J is TRBJ2-7, with D perhaps matching TRBD1 (5 bases). The CDR3 is made up of 13 amino acids. Per germline, CDR1 MNHEY and CDR2 SVGAGI. With 5 bases removed from V and 6 bases from J, the gap between germline ends came to 14 bases.

V is TRBV27 and J is TRBJ2-7; 8 positions match TRBD2. The CDR3 contains 15 residues. Germline assignment: CDR1 MNHEY and CDR2 SMNVEV (reference sequence). V lost 3 bases, J lost 0 bases, and 4 bases stayed unmatched. The CDR3 DNA is TGTGCCAGCAGTTTCGGACTAGCAGCCTCCTACGAGCAGTACTTC. Protein: CASSFGLAASYEQYF.

This chain uses TRBV20-1 with TRBJ2-3; weak D call: TRBD2 (5 bases). The CDR3 has 9 residues. Germline-derived CDR1 and CDR2 are DFQATT and SNEGSKA (reference sequence). V was clipped by 5 bases and J by 9 bases, with 6 bases between them. DNA of the CDR3: TGCAGTGCTGGGGAGACGCAGTATTTT. Its protein is CSAGETQYF.

V usage is TRBV4-2 and J usage is TRBJ2-3; 8 bases line up with TRBD2. The CDR3 runs to 16 residues. V gave up 1 base and J gave up 4 bases; unmatched junction bases: 7. Germline lookup yields CDR1 LGHNA and CDR2 YNFKEQ. The CDR3 DNA reads as TGTGCCAGCAGCCAAGCCACTAGCGGCAGGGCAGATACGCAGTATTTT. It encodes CASSQATSGRADTQYF.

The chain couples TRBV6-4 to TRBJ2-3, with 9 bases that match TRBD1. CDR3 length: 15 amino acids. Trimming at V came to 3 bases and at J to 7 bases, leaving 8 bases not matched to a gene. From germline, CDR1 is MRHNA and CDR2 SNTAGT. CDR3 in amino acids: CASSESGTGLNTQYF. The CDR3 DNA follows: TGTGCCAGCAGTGAGAGTGGGACAGGGTTGAATACGCAGTATTTT.

The chain recombines TRBV4-1 with TRBJ2-7; D not certain. Germline values: CDR1 MGHRA, CDR2 YSYEKL. Trimming left V 0 bases short and J 3 bases short, with 12 bases between. The CDR3 consists of 15 residues. CDR3 amino acids: CASSQDNQMIYEQYF. As DNA, the CDR3 is TGCGCCAGCAGCCAAGACAACCAAATGATCTACGAGCAGTACTTC.

This chain uses TRBV5-1 with TRBJ2-3; tentatively, D is TRBD2 (6 bases). This CDR3 is built from 11 residues. Germline V gives CDR1 SGHRS, CDR2 YFSETQ. The V and J ends lost 4 bases and 6 bases respectively, with 6 bases between them. CDR3 protein: CASSREDTQYF. CDR3 nucleotide sequence: TGCGCCAGCAGCCGGGAGGATACGCAGTATTTT.

Remarks on this clone: The germline gene is not matched at one end of the junction; a read error may be the cause. This chain connects TRBV7-7 to TRBJ2-5; D uncertain. Germline CDR1 SSHAT, CDR2 FNYEAQ (reference sequence). This CDR3 region has 13 residues. Here the CDR3 reads CASSPTYQETQYF. CDR3 DNA sequence: TGTGCTAGCAGTCCAACGTACCAAGAGACCCAGTACTTC.

The chain couples TRBV10-1 to TRBJ2-3; 9 nucleotides agree with TRBD2. This CDR3 comprises 16 residues. Trimming took 4 bases from V and 0 from J; bases not matched to a gene: 5. Germline values: CDR1 WNHNN, CDR2 SYGVQD (reference sequence). CDR3 in amino acids: CASSGRGRVSTDTQYF. The CDR3 region has the DNA TGCGCCAGCAGTGGTCGCGGGAGGGTTAGCACAGATACGCAGTATTTT.

The V and J genes are TRBV5-1 and TRBJ2-1, with 8 bases aligning to TRBD1. The V gene end was trimmed by 4 bases and the J gene end by 9 bases; junction bases not matched to a gene: 12. The CDR3 is 15 residues long. Germline CDR1 and CDR2: SGHRS and YFSETQ. The chain's CDR3 is CASSLRAGGNVEQFF. The CDR3 nucleotides are TGCGCCAGCAGCCTCCGGGCAGGGGGCAATGTTGAGCAGTTCTTC.

This clone turned up a few times. The chain has TRBV7-9 and TRBJ2-7, with a possible D match to TRBD1 (6 bases). V gave up 5 bases and J gave up 0 bases, with 8 bases separating them. Germline values: CDR1 SEHNR, CDR2 FQNEAQ (reference sequence). This CDR3 spans 13 amino acids. CDR3 sequence (DNA): TGTGCCAGCAGCCGACAGGCCTCCTACGAGCAGTACTTC. The encoded protein is CASSRQASYEQYF.

The J gene is TRBJ2-3, the V gene TRBV28; D remains unclear. The CDR3 runs to 14 residues. Trimming removed 6 bases at V and 2 bases at J, with 12 bases between. Germline assignment: CDR1 MDHEN and CDR2 SYDVKM. The CDR3 is CASSPPTSTDTQYF. CDR3 coding DNA: TGTGCCAGCAGCCCTCCGACTTCCACAGATACGCAGTATTTT. The full variable domain, completed using reference TRBV28 and TRBJ2-3, is DVKVTQSSRYLVKRTGEKVFLECVQDMDHENMFWYRQDPGLGLRLIYFSYDVKMKEKGDIPEGYSVSREKKERFSLILESASTNQTSMYLCASSPPTSTDTQYFGPGTRLTVL.

The chain recombines TRBV9 with TRBJ2-2; D ambiguous. V lost 3 bases to trimming and J lost 6 bases, with 12 bases between them. Germline-derived CDR1 and CDR2 are SGDLS and YYNGEE. The CDR3 covers 14 residues. CDR3 sequence (DNA): TGTGCCAGCAGCGCGTATCAGGCTGCCGGGGAGCTGTTTTTT. As protein: CASSAYQAAGELFF.

This clone appeared a single time. J is TRBJ1-1 and V is TRBV5-1, with 7 bases that match TRBD1. Germline values: CDR1 SGHRS, CDR2 YFSETQ. J gave up 1 base and V 2 bases, and 2 bases lay outside the gene matches. The CDR3 contains 14 residues. CDR3: CASSLSGGNTEAFF. CDR3 nucleotide sequence: TGCGCCAGCAGCTTATCAGGGGGGAACACTGAAGCTTTCTTT.

The chain links TRBV18 to TRBJ2-2; 7 nucleotides line up with TRBD1. The CDR3 spans 15 residues. J was trimmed by 1 base and V by 3 bases; bases with no gene match: 2. The V gene's germline CDR1 is KGHSH and CDR2 LQKENI. The CDR3, as DNA: TGTGCCAGCTCACCGAGGACAGGGAACACCGGGGAGCTGTTTTTT. Translated, it gives CASSPRTGNTGELFF. Full variable domain (remainder filled in from reference TRBV18 and TRBJ2-2): NAGVMQNPRHLVRRRGQEARLRCSPMKGHSHVYWYRQLPEEGLKFMVYLQKENIIDESGMPKERFSAEFPKEGPSILRIQQVVRGDSAAYFCASSPRTGNTGELFFGEGSRLTVL.

The V gene is TRBV7-9, the J gene TRBJ1-1; D is unclear. Trimming removed 5 bases from V and 10 bases from J, with 14 bases in between. The CDR3 runs 12 residues. The germline CDR1 and CDR2 sequences are SEHNR and FQNEAQ (reference sequence). CDR3: CASSSSGLGAFF. CDR3 bases: TGTGCCAGCAGCAGCAGCGGACTAGGAGCTTTCTTT.

The chain joins TRBV5-1 to TRBJ2-1, with D tentatively TRBD2 (6 bases). CDR3 length equals 14 residues. Trimming cost V 0 bases and J 5 bases, with 9 bases left between them. CDR1 and CDR2 (germline): SGHRS, YFSETQ. The CDR3 DNA is TGCGCCAGCAGCTTGGCGGGAGCCCACAATGAGCAGTTCTTC. Protein: CASSLAGAHNEQFF.

This rearrangement joins TRBV5-4 to TRBJ2-2; 9 bases are shared with TRBD2. The CDR3 covers 15 residues. The V segment lost 4 bases and the J segment 1 base; nucleotides outside the gene matches: 2. CDR1 SGHNT and CDR2 YYREEE come from the germline V gene (reference sequence). The CDR3 DNA follows: TGTGCCAGCAGCCCGACTAGCGGGAACACCGGGGAGCTGTTTTTT. Translating it yields CASSPTSGNTGELFF.

The table lists this clone with a count of one. The genes are TRBV7-9 and TRBJ2-1; D is ambiguous. This CDR3 has 15 amino acids. The germline V gene has CDR1 SEHNR and CDR2 FQNEAQ (reference sequence). V was shortened by 1 base and J by 3 bases, with 10 bases between the two germline ends. The chain's CDR3 is CASSLVLGGYNEQFF. The CDR3 region has the DNA TGTGCCAGCAGCTTAGTTCTGGGCGGCTACAATGAGCAGTTCTTC.

This clone has just one count. V gene TRBV7-9 combines with J gene TRBJ2-2; 7 bases are shared with TRBD2. Unmatched junction bases numbered 3, after V lost 3 bases and J lost 5 bases. Germline V gene data show CDR1 as SEHNR and CDR2 as FQNEAQ (reference sequence). The CDR3 extends over 14 amino acids. For the CDR3, the DNA is TGTGCCAGCAGCTTTGGGACTATAACCGGGGAGCTGTTTTTT. The encoded protein is CASSFGTITGELFF.

The chain couples TRBV4-3 to TRBJ2-7, with D maybe TRBD2 (6 bases). V was pared by 0 bases and J by 0 bases, with 12 bases between. The length of the CDR3 is 16 residues. Per the germline V gene, CDR1 is LGHNA and CDR2 is YSLEER. Here the CDR3 DNA reads TGCGCCAGCAGCCAAGAGCGGGCGGGGAACTCCTACGAGCAGTACTTC. Translation gives CASSQERAGNSYEQYF.

The V and J genes are TRBV6-5 and TRBJ2-3; D call uncertain. Trimming left V 9 bases short and J 1 base short, with 11 bases between. Germline V CDR1 and CDR2: MNHEY, SVGAGI. The CDR3 is made up of 13 amino acids. The CDR3 DNA sequence: TGTGCCAGTTACCCAGCCGGCACAGATACGCAGTATTTT. Amino acids: CASYPAGTDTQYF.

On this clone: Relative to the germline gene, one junction end is altered; a read error may explain this. V usage is TRBV2 and J usage is TRBJ1-1; D unclear. The CDR3 is 15 amino acids. Germline V gene data show CDR1 as SNHLY and CDR2 as FYNNEI. The CDR3 is CASREGRARDTEAFF. CDR3 in DNA: TGTGCCAGCAGGGAAGGGAGGGCTCGGGACACTGAAGCTTTCTTT.

DNA for the CDR3: TGCAGTGCGTCGGGGTACGAGCAGTACTTC. Protein: CSASGYEQYF. This rearrangement joins TRBV20-1 to TRBJ2-7; D is perhaps TRBD2 (5 bases). Looked up from germline, CDR1 is DFQATT and CDR2 is SNEGSKA (reference sequence). V gave up 6 bases and J gave up 4 bases, with 7 bases separating them. The CDR3 contains 10 residues.